The rows below give T cell receptor beta chains drawn from one sample of a study of regulatory T cells in long-lasting Graves disease. Each CDR3 protein gets one entry after TCRdb re-called the multiplex PCR reads with MiXCR. The sample has 400,000 to 450,000 distinct CDR3 sequences, around 22% seen once. The sequencing here drew on peripheral blood mononuclear cells (PBMCs), taken when the disease was refractory, from a patient treated with antithyroid drugs. These receptors were collected from a female donor with Graves disease. Each CDR3 is given with its conserved first and last residue. The D gene is left open where the match is weak. Only part of the rows carry a size: once, few, many, or a class if the clone is expanded.

j_call d_call clone_size v_call cdr3_aa cdr3_nt
TRBJ1-2 - - TRBV30 CAWRNGNLYGYTF TGTGCCTGGAGAAATGGGAACCTCTATGGCTACACCTTC
TRBJ2-7 TRBD2 - TRBV20-1 CSARGLAGGPYSYEQYF TGCAGTGCTAGGGGACTAGCGGGAGGGCCCTACTCCTACGAGCAGTACTTC
TRBJ2-1 - few TRBV20-1 CSASGSPTYNEQFF TGCAGTGCTAGCGGGAGCCCCACCTACAATGAGCAGTTCTTC
TRBJ2-2 - - TRBV3-1 CASSQDPGAWGPGELFF TGTGCCAGCAGCCAAGATCCGGGAGCATGGGGCCCTGGGGAGCTGTTTTTT
TRBJ2-4 TRBD2 many TRBV7-2 CASSGTSGRAGKNIQYF TGTGCCAGCAGCGGGACTAGCGGGAGGGCCGGGAAGAACATTCAGTACTTC
TRBJ1-1 - many TRBV25-1 CASTGLTEAFF TGTGCCAGCACAGGACTCACTGAAGCTTTCTTT
TRBJ2-2 - - TRBV7-9 CASRTDTGELFF TGTGCCAGCAGGACAGACACCGGGGAGCTGTTTTTT
TRBJ2-5 - - TRBV20-1 CSVLWGRAETQYF TGCAGTGTTCTTTGGGGTAGAGCAGAGACCCAGTACTTC
TRBJ1-1 - many TRBV3-1 CASSQRSSRQNTEAFF TGTGCCAGCAGCCAACGCTCCAGTAGACAGAACACTGAAGCTTTCTTT
TRBJ1-1 - few TRBV29-1 CSGGAAGWDTEAFF TGCAGCGGGGGGGCGGCAGGGTGGGACACTGAAGCTTTCTTT
TRBJ2-5 TRBD2 - TRBV20-1 CSARVFTGGGQGTQYF TGCAGTGCTAGAGTTTTTACGGGGGGGGGTCAAGGGACCCAGTACTTC
TRBJ2-7 TRBD1 - TRBV20-1 CSAMRTGQGPYEQYF TGCAGTGCCATGCGTACGGGACAGGGTCCCTACGAGCAGTACTTC
TRBJ2-5 - many TRBV2 CASNKAGETQYF TGTGCCAGCAACAAGGCTGGGGAGACCCAGTACTTC
TRBJ2-2 - - TRBV29-1 CSVDLTTAGELFF TGCAGCGTTGATCTAACGACGGCCGGGGAGCTGTTTTTT
TRBJ1-1 - - TRBV19 CASSMGSTEAFF TGTGCCAGTAGTATGGGGTCCACTGAAGCTTTCTTT
TRBJ1-3 TRBD1 once TRBV10-3 CAIRGDGPGQGGNTIYF TGTGCCATCAGGGGAGACGGACCGGGACAGGGTGGAAACACCATATATTTT
TRBJ2-5 - few TRBV9 CANSVGGQTRKYF TGTGCCAACAGCGTAGGGGGGCAGACAAGGAAGTACTTC
TRBJ2-1 - - TRBV19 CASSPDFYNEQFF TGTGCCAGTAGCCCGGACTTTTACAATGAGCAGTTCTTC
TRBJ2-3 TRBD1 - TRBV24-1 CATGDRRTDTQYF TGTGCCACCGGGGACAGGCGGACAGATACGCAGTATTTT
TRBJ2-3 - few TRBV11-2 CASSLVHTSTDTQYF TGTGCCAGCAGCTTAGTTCATACGAGCACAGATACGCAGTATTTT
TRBJ1-1 - few TRBV6-1 CASSGGLWNTEAFF TGTGCCAGCAGTGGGGGACTATGGAACACTGAAGCTTTCTTT
TRBJ1-5 TRBD1 few TRBV28 CASSRGQVSNQPQHF TGTGCCAGCAGCAGGGGACAGGTCAGCAATCAGCCCCAGCATTTT
TRBJ2-2 - few TRBV5-6 CASSLLDGNTGELFF TGTGCCAGCAGCCTACTGGACGGGAACACCGGGGAGCTGTTTTTT
TRBJ1-2 - many TRBV30 CAWSDHGGYTF TGTGCCTGGAGTGACCATGGTGGCTACACCTTC
TRBJ1-2 - many TRBV6-1 CASSIRILRNYGYTF TGTGCCAGCAGTATCCGAATTTTGCGGAACTATGGCTACACCTTC
TRBJ1-1 TRBD1 - TRBV24-1 CATSDTDQGARTEAFF TGTGCCACCAGTGACACCGATCAGGGGGCGCGCACTGAAGCTTTCTTT
TRBJ2-2 - many TRBV19 CASKVGTPRVGAGYSNTGELFF TGTGCCAGTAAGGTCGGGACGCCTCGCGTGGGAGCAGGCTATTCGAACACCGGGGAGCTGTTTTTT
TRBJ1-2 - many TRBV12-3/TRBV12-4 CASRGDEFGYTF TGTGCCAGCAGGGGGGACGAGTTTGGCTACACCTTC
TRBJ2-1 - many TRBV2 CASSEAYNEQFF TGTGCCAGCAGTGAAGCGTACAATGAGCAGTTCTTC
TRBJ2-7 - - TRBV7-2 CASQSRGWVPYEQYF TGTGCCAGCCAAAGCCGTGGGTGGGTACCCTACGAGCAGTACTTC
TRBJ2-7 - - TRBV5-1 CASSLEQGGWEQYF TGCGCCAGCAGCTTGGAACAGGGAGGTTGGGAGCAGTACTTC
TRBJ2-1 TRBD1 - TRBV6-2/TRBV6-3 CASSYSRDRAYNEQFF TGTGCCAGCAGTTACTCCCGGGACAGGGCCTACAATGAGCAGTTCTTC
TRBJ1-1 - many TRBV7-2 CASSLVGYGINTEAFF TGTGCCAGCAGCTTAGTTGGATACGGGATTAACACTGAAGCTTTCTTT
TRBJ2-1 TRBD2 - TRBV28 CASSLGLAGGPNEQFF TGTGCCAGCAGTTTAGGACTAGCGGGAGGGCCAAATGAGCAGTTCTTC
TRBJ1-1 - few TRBV30 CAWKAGSPREAFF TGTGCCTGGAAGGCAGGGTCGCCTAGGGAAGCTTTCTTT
TRBJ1-5 - - TRBV2 CASSEYGGGQPQHF TGTGCCAGCAGTGAGTACGGGGGCGGACAGCCCCAGCATTTT
TRBJ1-1 - few TRBV3-1 CASSQWSGTEAFF TGTGCCAGCAGCCAATGGTCGGGGACTGAAGCTTTCTTT
TRBJ2-7 TRBD1 - TRBV14 CASSQLQGEEQYF TGTGCCAGCAGCCAACTACAGGGGGAAGAGCAGTACTTC